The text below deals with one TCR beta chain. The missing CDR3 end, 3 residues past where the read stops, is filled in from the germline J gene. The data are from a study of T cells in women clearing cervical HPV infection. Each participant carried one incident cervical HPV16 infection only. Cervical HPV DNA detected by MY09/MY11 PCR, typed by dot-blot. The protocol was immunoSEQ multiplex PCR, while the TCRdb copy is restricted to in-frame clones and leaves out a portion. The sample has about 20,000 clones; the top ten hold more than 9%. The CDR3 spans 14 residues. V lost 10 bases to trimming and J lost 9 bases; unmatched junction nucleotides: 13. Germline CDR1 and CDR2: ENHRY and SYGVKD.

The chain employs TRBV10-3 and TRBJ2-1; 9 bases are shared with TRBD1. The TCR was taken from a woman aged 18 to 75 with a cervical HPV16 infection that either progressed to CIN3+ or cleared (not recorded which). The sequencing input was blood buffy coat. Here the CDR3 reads CATTPEDRGFEQFF. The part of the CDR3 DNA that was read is TGTGCCACCACGCCAGAAGACAGGGGGTTTGAG.